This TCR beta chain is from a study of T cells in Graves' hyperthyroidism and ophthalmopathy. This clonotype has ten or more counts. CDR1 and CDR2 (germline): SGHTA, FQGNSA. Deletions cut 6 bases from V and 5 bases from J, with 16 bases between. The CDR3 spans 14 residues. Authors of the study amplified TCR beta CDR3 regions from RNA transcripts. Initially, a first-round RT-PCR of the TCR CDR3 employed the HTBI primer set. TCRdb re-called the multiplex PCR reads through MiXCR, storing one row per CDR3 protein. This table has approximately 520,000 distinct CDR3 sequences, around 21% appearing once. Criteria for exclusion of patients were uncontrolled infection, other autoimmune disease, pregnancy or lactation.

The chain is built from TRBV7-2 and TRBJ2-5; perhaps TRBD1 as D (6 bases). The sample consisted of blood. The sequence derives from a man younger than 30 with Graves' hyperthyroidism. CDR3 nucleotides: TGTGCCAGCAGTCGAAGCTGGGGGCTGGAGACCCAGTACTTC. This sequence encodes CASSRSWGLETQYF.